This T cell receptor (beta chain) was sequenced for a study of post-analysis software for immune sequencing data. The study's findings and limits: Versus controls, multiple sclerosis patients showed significantly lower diversity (normalized Chao1). F measure showed strong co-clustering of same-batch samples. TRBV segments more frequent in patients than in controls numbered about 5 and included TRBV5-6, TRBV5-1 and TRBV20-1.

As to this clonotype: Its cognate antigen is unknown.

TCR beta libraries were prepared from cDNA with unique molecular identifiers. Roughly 500,000 cDNA molecules were obtained from approximately 0.91 to 9.4 million T cells. A single record per CDR3 protein comes from TCRdb applying MiXCR to the PCR reads. The sample lists about 430,000 distinct CDR3 sequences, over 30% occurring once. The germline V gene has CDR1 SEHNR and CDR2 FQNEAQ (reference sequence). Trimming removed 1 base at V and 0 bases at J, with 19 bases between. CDR3 length: 20 amino acids. Sequences were obtained from blood. The chain uses TRBV7-9 and TRBJ2-6, with D possibly being TRBD2 (6 bases). The receptor's source is a girl aged 2 to 9 with multiple sclerosis. The CDR3 sequence is CASSLVVGDFPASGANVLTF. Written as DNA, the CDR3 is TGTGCCAGCAGCTTAGTTGTGGGGGACTTCCCGGCCTCTGGGGCCAACGTCCTGACTTTC.